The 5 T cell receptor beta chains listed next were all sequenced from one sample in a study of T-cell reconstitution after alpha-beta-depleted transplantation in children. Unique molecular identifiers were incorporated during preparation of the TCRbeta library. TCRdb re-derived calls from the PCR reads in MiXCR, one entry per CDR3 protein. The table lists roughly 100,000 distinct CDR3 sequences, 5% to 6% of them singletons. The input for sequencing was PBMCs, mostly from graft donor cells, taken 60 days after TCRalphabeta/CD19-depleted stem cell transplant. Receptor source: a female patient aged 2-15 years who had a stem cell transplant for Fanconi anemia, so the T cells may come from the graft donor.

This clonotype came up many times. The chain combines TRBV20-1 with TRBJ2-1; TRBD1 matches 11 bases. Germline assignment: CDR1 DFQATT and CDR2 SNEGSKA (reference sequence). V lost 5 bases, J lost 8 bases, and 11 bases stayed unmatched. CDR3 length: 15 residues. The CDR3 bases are TGCAGTGCTGGTCGACCGGGACAGGGGGATTATGAGCAGTTCTTC. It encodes CSAGRPGQGDYEQFF.

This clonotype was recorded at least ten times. CDR3: CASSLGDTPYEQYF. The CDR3 DNA sequence: TGTGCCAGCAGCTTGGGGGACACCCCCTACGAGCAGTACTTC. The chain recombines TRBV5-4 with TRBJ2-7; perhaps TRBD1 as D (6 bases). V was trimmed by 0 bases and J by 2 bases, leaving 9 bases between them. The CDR3 sequence is 14 residues long. Germline values: CDR1 SGHNT, CDR2 YYREEE (reference sequence). Using reference TRBV5-4 and TRBJ2-7 for the parts outside the CDR3, the full variable domain is ETGVTQSPTHLIKTRGQQVTLRCSSQSGHNTVSWYQQALGQGPQFIFQYYREEENGRGNFPPRFSGLQFPNYSSELNVNALELDDSALYLCASSLGDTPYEQYFGPGTRLTVT.

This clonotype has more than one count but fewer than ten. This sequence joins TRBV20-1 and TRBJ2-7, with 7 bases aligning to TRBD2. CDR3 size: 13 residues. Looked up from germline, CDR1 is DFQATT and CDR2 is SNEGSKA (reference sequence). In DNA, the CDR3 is TGCAGCGAGCGGGACCTTCCAGCTTACGAGCAGTACTTC. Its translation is CSERDLPAYEQYF.

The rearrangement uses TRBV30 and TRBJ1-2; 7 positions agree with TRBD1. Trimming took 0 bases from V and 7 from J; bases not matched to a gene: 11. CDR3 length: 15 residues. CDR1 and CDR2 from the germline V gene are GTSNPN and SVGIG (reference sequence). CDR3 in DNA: TGTGCCTGGAGTGTAAGAGGGGGCGGTAGGAGTGGCTACACCTTC. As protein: CAWSVRGGGRSGYTF.

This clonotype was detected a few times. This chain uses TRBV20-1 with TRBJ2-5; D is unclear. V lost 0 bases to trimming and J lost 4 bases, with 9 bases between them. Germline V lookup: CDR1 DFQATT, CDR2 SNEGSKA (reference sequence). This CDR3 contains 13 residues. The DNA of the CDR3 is TGCAGTGCTAGAGATCTCTACCGAGAGACCCAGTACTTC. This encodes CSARDLYRETQYF.